Below are 30 T cell receptor beta chains sequenced from a single sample in a study of CXCR3-negative and CXCR3-positive naive CD8 T cells. Findings of the study overall: Naive cells that were CXCR3-positive had more hydrophobic TRB CDR3s (compared with CXCR3-negative naive cells).

Carrying UMI labels, the TRB cDNA libraries were prepared through 5' RACE. TCRdb reworked the 5' RACE reads into one entry per CDR3 protein, no DNA. The sample holds around 140,000 distinct CDR3 sequences. Their antigens remain unidentified. The sequencing sample was made of naive CXCR3+ CD8+ T cells from blood. Specified subset: CD45RO-CCR7+CD27+CD95- naive CD8+ T cells expressing CXCR3 (TNR3+). Every receptor here comes from a human donor in good health. Some clones in this sample may be carry-over from other donors' samples.

This rearrangement joins TRBV5-5 to TRBJ2-1; the TCRdb call, TRBD2, lacks DNA for checking. Germline V lookup: CDR1 SGHKS, CDR2 YYEKEE (reference sequence). This CDR3 is built from 15 residues. The CDR3 sequence: CASSFVAGPYNEQFF.

The rearrangement uses TRBV5-1 and TRBJ2-6; the D call of TRBD1 rests on TCRdb alone, since no DNA is present to check it. In germline, CDR1 is SGHRS, CDR2 YFSETQ. The CDR3 has 17 amino acids. The CDR3 protein is CASRGVGQDSGANVLTF.

The chain links TRBV25-1 to TRBJ2-5; no DNA is available, so the TRBD1 call from TCRdb remains unchecked. Germline V gene sequence: CDR1 MGHDK, CDR2 SYGVNS. The CDR3 runs 15 residues. CDR3: CASRGTGVGKETQYF.

The chain uses TRBV4-1 and TRBJ2-2; TCRdb designates TRBD1, a call that cannot be tested without DNA. Germline assignment: CDR1 MGHRA and CDR2 YSYEKL. This CDR3 is 16 amino acids long. The CDR3 sequence: CASSHPDSSNTGELFF.

The V gene is TRBV15, the J gene TRBJ2-7; the D gene TCRdb calls, TRBD1, cannot be checked with no DNA. The length of the CDR3 is 15 residues. Germline V gene data show CDR1 as LNHNV and CDR2 as YYDKDF (reference sequence). The CDR3 sequence is CATSDSGQGAREQYF.

The rearrangement joins TRBV14 to TRBJ2-1; TCRdb outputs TRBD1, but without DNA this stays unchecked. The CDR3 spans 15 residues. Germline CDR1 reads SGHDN; CDR2 reads FVKESK. CDR3 in amino acids: CASRMTGSSYNEQFF.

The chain has TRBV30 and TRBJ2-1; TCRdb reports TRBD2, a call that lacks DNA to check it against. The CDR3 is 14 amino acids. Germline-derived CDR1 and CDR2 are GTSNPN and SVGIG (reference sequence). CDR3 region: CAWSASWGVYEQFF.

This chain connects TRBV4-1 to TRBJ2-7; TCRdb lists TRBD1, though no DNA is available to test this call. The CDR3 covers 15 residues. Germline loops: CDR1 MGHRA, CDR2 YSYEKL. The CDR3 loop is CASSQGPGGVYEQCF.

The V and J genes are TRBV4-1 and TRBJ2-2. The CDR3 is 15 residues long. Germline lookup yields CDR1 MGHRA and CDR2 YSYEKL. CDR3 region: CASSHLSQKAGELFF.

The chain joins TRBV29-1 to TRBJ1-2; absent DNA, TCRdb's TRBD1 call cannot be checked. The CDR3 is 15 residues long. Germline V gene lookup returns CDR1 SQVTM and CDR2 ANQGSEA. CDR3: CSVETGQESLYGYTF.

V is TRBV7-6 and J is TRBJ2-4; TCRdb names TRBD2, which stays unverified in the absence of DNA. CDR3 length: 17 amino acids. Germline loops: CDR1 SGHVS, CDR2 FNYEAQ. The CDR3 protein is CASSPKYWAEGGNIQYF. Full variable domain (missing parts from reference TRBV7-6 and TRBJ2-4): GAGVSQSPRYKVTKRGQDVALRCDPISGHVSLYWYRQALGQGPEFLTYFNYEAQQDKSGLPNDRFSAERPEGSISTLTIQRTEQRDSAMYRCASSPKYWAEGGNIQYFGAGTRLSVL.

The rearrangement links TRBV20-1 to TRBJ2-1; the D call from TCRdb, TRBD1, cannot be confirmed without DNA. This CDR3 comprises 16 residues. Germline values: CDR1 DFQATT, CDR2 SNEGSKA (reference sequence). CDR3 residues: CSAREPGNDIGNEQFF.

This CDR3 is CASSLETENTEAFF. V gene TRBV7-9 combines with J gene TRBJ1-1; TCRdb's D call, TRBD1, is unchecked because there is no DNA. CDR1 is SEHNR, CDR2 FQNEAQ, per germline (reference sequence). The CDR3 is 14 amino acids.

The chain links TRBV12-3 or TRBV12-4 to TRBJ1-2; TCRdb's assignment of TRBD1 cannot be checked, as there is no DNA. The CDR3 is made up of 12 amino acids. The CDR3 protein is CASSGKGAGYTF.

This chain joins TRBV28 and TRBJ2-5. This CDR3 comprises 14 residues. CDR1 and CDR2 (germline): MDHEN, SYDVKM. The CDR3 here is CASSLLAEQETQYF.

This CDR3 reads CASSYDGTGIGETQYF. This sequence joins TRBV6-2 or TRBV6-3 and TRBJ2-5; without DNA, the TCRdb call of TRBD1 cannot be checked. The CDR3 runs 16 residues. Germline CDR1 and CDR2: MNHEY and SVGEGT.

This sequence joins TRBV5-4 and TRBJ2-2; TCRdb calls TRBD1, which cannot be checked without DNA. Germline-derived CDR1 and CDR2 are SGHNT and YYREEE (reference sequence). The CDR3 has 17 residues. The CDR3 is CASSFIGGGASTGELFF.

The V gene is TRBV12-3 or TRBV12-4, the J gene TRBJ1-1. The CDR3 covers 14 residues. This CDR3 reads CASSLAQMNTEAFF.

V gene TRBV29-1 combines with J gene TRBJ2-4. CDR3 length: 15 amino acids. Looked up from germline, CDR1 is SQVTM and CDR2 is ANQGSEA. This chain's CDR3 is CSVEDDGEAKNIQYF.

The genes are TRBV9 and TRBJ2-1; the TCRdb call, TRBD1, lacks DNA for checking. The CDR3 is 14 amino acids. Germline CDR1 is SGDLS and CDR2 is YYNGEE. The CDR3 protein is CASSLRGGENEQFF.

The chain recombines TRBV18 with TRBJ2-1; TCRdb lists TRBD2, though no DNA is available to test this call. The CDR3 length is 14 residues. Germline V gives CDR1 KGHSH, CDR2 LQKENI. The CDR3 sequence: CASSHRLDPNEQFF.

V and J are TRBV5-6 and TRBJ2-7; there is no DNA to check the TCRdb D call of TRBD1. Germline loops: CDR1 SGHDT, CDR2 YYEEEE. This CDR3 has 14 amino acids. CDR3 protein: CASRGQGASYEQYF.

The rearrangement uses TRBV15 and TRBJ1-1; the D call of TRBD1 rests on TCRdb alone, since no DNA is present to check it. CDR1 and CDR2 from the germline V gene are LNHNV and YYDKDF (reference sequence). The CDR3 covers 15 residues. CDR3 sequence: CATSRRGEPNTEAFF.

The chain combines TRBV11-2 with TRBJ2-1; TCRdb designates TRBD1, a call that cannot be tested without DNA. The CDR3 is 13 residues long. Germline V CDR1 and CDR2: SGHAT, FQNNGV. CDR3 loop: CASSSGPYNEQFF.

The chain combines TRBV9 with TRBJ2-2; TCRdb outputs TRBD1, but without DNA this stays unchecked. Germline CDR1 reads SGDLS; CDR2 reads YYNGEE. CDR3 size: 15 residues. Here the CDR3 reads CASSDTGSYTGELFF.

The gene calls are TRBV7-3 and TRBJ2-3; TCRdb's D call of TRBD2 is untestable without DNA. The V gene's germline CDR1 is SGHTA and CDR2 FQGTGA. This CDR3 has 14 amino acids. The chain's CDR3 is CASSLAGGGDTQYF.

The rearrangement uses TRBV29-1 and TRBJ2-7; with no DNA, the TCRdb D assignment of TRBD2 cannot be verified. This CDR3 spans 14 amino acids. CDR1 and CDR2 from the germline V gene are SQVTM and ANQGSEA. CDR3 region: CSVVGTMGAYEQYF.

The V gene is TRBV7-2, the J gene TRBJ2-1; TCRdb's assignment of TRBD2 cannot be checked, as there is no DNA. Germline loops: CDR1 SGHTA, CDR2 FQGNSA. The CDR3 sequence is 17 residues long. CDR3 loop: CASSHGTSGRGRNEQFF.

The chain's CDR3 is CASKGTWSLDTQYF. This rearrangement joins TRBV28 to TRBJ2-3; lacking DNA, the TRBD2 call made by TCRdb goes unchecked. This CDR3 contains 14 residues. Germline V gene lookup returns CDR1 MDHEN and CDR2 SYDVKM.

The gene calls are TRBV2 and TRBJ2-7; TCRdb designates TRBD2, a call that cannot be tested without DNA. Germline V lookup: CDR1 SNHLY, CDR2 FYNNEI. The CDR3 totals 15 residues. The CDR3 region is CASSEGTDLTAEQYF.